What follows is one TCR beta chain and its context. This clonotype has only a few counts. No cognate antigen has been identified for it. Base qualities are not recorded, but no much larger clone differs from it by a single base. This entry comes from a study of T cell repertoires in cytomegalovirus infection (dated by TCRdb to the late 2010s). Background on the whole study: Peptide stimulations targeted recently identified HLA-C-restricted CMV epitopes, whose presentation resists viral immunomodulation, together with well-studied HLA-B-restricted epitopes. Donor HLA type was relevant to the analysis, because carriage of CMV infection together with the matching HLA type was indicated by public TCR beta signatures.

Interpreted using the paper, the treatment or condition label stands for: in vitro stimulation with specific CMV peptide epitopes to enrich CMV-specific T cells. Reads for this sample came from an Illumina HiSeq 1500. The raw public reads went through TCRdb reprocessing: fastp at Q25, MiXCR clone calling, in-frame beta chains kept. Every distinct CDR3 protein forms one entry, paired with its most common genes and DNA. A total of roughly 920,000 distinct CDR3 sequences appear in this sample, approximately 33% of them only once. Of the sample, roughly an eighth is held by the ten largest clones. What the study reported, not specific to this receptor: Carriers of CMV infection plus the relevant HLA type were discriminated by the cumulative frequency of public TCR beta family members in the study cohort and in an independent approximately 350-donor cohort. The ex vivo response was dominated by HLA-C-restricted CMV-specific TCR beta clonotypes, which also provided the single most frequent clonotype in two of eight donors.

The specimen was cultured CD8+ T cells from PBMCs, collected from culture after CMV antigen stimulation. The origin of this receptor is a human donor in good health (CMV status not recorded). Some clones in this sample may be carry-over from other donors' samples.

For the CDR3, the sequence is CASTSGPTGELFF. DNA sequence: TGTGCCAGCACGTCAGGGCCCACCGGGGAGCTGTTTTTT. The rearranged chain carries TRBV12-3 or TRBV12-4 and TRBJ2-2, and the D gene may be TRBD1, 5 bases matching. V is pared back by 7 bases and J by 4 bases, with 10 bases lying between the germline termini. From cysteine to phenylalanine, the CDR3 is 13 amino acids long. Of all the DNA, just the CDR3 is kept, 39 bases in frame from base 1.